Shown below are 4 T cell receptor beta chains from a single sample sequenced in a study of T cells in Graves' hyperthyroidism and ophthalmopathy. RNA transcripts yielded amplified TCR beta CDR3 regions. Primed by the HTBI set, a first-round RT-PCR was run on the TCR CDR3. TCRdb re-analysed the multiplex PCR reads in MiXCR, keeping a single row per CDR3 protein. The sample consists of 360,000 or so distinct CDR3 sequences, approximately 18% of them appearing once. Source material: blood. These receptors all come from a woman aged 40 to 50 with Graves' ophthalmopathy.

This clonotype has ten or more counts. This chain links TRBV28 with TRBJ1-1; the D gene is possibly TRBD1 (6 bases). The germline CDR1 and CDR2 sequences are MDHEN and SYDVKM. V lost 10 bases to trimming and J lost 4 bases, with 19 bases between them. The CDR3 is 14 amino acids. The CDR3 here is CATKPGGRGTEAFF. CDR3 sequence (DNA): TGTGCCACCAAACCCGGGGGGCGCGGCACTGAAGCTTTCTTT.

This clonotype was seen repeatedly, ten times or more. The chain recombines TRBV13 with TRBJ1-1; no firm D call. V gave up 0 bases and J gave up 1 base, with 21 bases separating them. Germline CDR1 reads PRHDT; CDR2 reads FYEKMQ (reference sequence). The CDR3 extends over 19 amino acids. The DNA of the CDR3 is TGTGCCAGCAGCTTAGGTTTGCTCCTGGGTCGGGCAGGGAACACTGAAGCTTTCTTT. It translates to CASSLGLLLGRAGNTEAFF.

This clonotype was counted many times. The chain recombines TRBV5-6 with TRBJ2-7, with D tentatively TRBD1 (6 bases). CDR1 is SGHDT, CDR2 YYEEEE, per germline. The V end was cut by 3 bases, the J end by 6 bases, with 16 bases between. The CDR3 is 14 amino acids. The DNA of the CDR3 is TGTGCCAGCAGCTCCGGAAACAGGGCGGTCGAGCAGTACTTC. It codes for CASSSGNRAVEQYF. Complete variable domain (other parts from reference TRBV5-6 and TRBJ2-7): DAGVTQSPTHLIKTRGQQVTLRCSPKSGHDTVSWYQQALGQGPQFIFQYYEEEERQRGNFPDRFSGHQFPNYSSELNVNALLLGDSALYLCASSSGNRAVEQYFGPGTRLTVT.

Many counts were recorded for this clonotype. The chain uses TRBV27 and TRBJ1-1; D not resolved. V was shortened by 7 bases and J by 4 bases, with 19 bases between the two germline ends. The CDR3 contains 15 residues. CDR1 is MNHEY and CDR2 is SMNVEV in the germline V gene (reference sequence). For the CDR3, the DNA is TGTGCCAGCAACTTCGATGGAGGCGGAGGCACTGAAGCTTTCTTT. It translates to CASNFDGGGGTEAFF.